The source of this T cell receptor (beta chain) is a study of cytomegalovirus exposure and HLA in healthy donors. The PCR employed 60 Vbeta primers together with 13 Jbeta primers. Clones were sequenced by immunoSEQ multiplex PCR, and TCRdb holds only the in-frame ones, with some missing. Of nearly 95,000 clones in the sample, 6% to 9% were seen once. There are a few counts of this clone. Antigen specificity is unknown. Study-wide results and caveats: Later findings reportedly placed an Asian-associated ancestry cluster below the approximately 670-donor mean for N-insertions. V- and J-gene trimming of TCR beta was linked (in a later analysis) to a missense DCLRE1C variant.

The V and J ends lost 2 bases and 6 bases, in that order; junction bases with no gene match: 6. Per germline, CDR1 SGDLS and CDR2 YYNGEE. The CDR3 totals 15 residues. The sequence was obtained from a man aged 45 to 65 in good health and CMV-seronegative. The sequenced sample consisted of PBMCs. V usage is TRBV9 and J usage is TRBJ1-2; 11 bases are a match to TRBD1. The CDR3 region is CASSVPGTGGDGYTF. The CDR3 region has the DNA TGTGCCAGCAGCGTGCCCGGGACAGGGGGTGATGGCTACACCTTC. Complete variable domain (other parts from reference TRBV9 and TRBJ1-2): DSGVTQTPKHLITATGQRVTLRCSPRSGDLSVYWYQQSLDQGLQFLIQYYNGEERAKGNILERFSAQQFPDLHSELNLSSLELGDSALYFCASSVPGTGGDGYTFGSGTRLTVV.